Shown below are 20 T cell receptor beta chains from a single sample sequenced in a study of patients and donors after allogeneic stem cell transplantation. TCRdb redid the calling of the RT-PCR reads with MiXCR, one entry per CDR3 protein. The sample consists of around 160,000 distinct CDR3 sequences, approximately 30% of them appearing once. The sample was blood, either unsorted or a sorted T cell fraction (not recorded which). Receptors were obtained from a human donor who was either an allogeneic HSCT recipient or a stem cell or donor lymphocyte infusion donor (not recorded which). It is not recorded whose cells these are; they may come from a transplant donor.

The chain has TRBV6-2 or TRBV6-3 and TRBJ2-7; D is ambiguous. The CDR3 totals 15 residues. With 4 bases removed from V and 4 bases from J, the gap between germline ends came to 17 bases. Germline values: CDR1 MNHEY, CDR2 SVGEGT. The CDR3 DNA is TGTGCCAGCAGTTTCCCGGACGTTACTTTATACGAGCAGTACTTC. Encoded protein: CASSFPDVTLYEQYF.

This clonotype was counted a few times. The CDR3 region is CASSRDPGGLGKNIQYF. CDR3 DNA sequence: TGTGCCAGCAGCCGCGACCCAGGGGGATTAGGCAAAAACATTCAGTACTTC. The chain couples TRBV7-2 to TRBJ2-4; 7 bases map to TRBD1. V shed 5 bases, J shed 3 bases, and the junction held 13 bases outside the gene matches. Germline CDR1 is SGHTA and CDR2 is FQGNSA. The CDR3 covers 17 residues.

The V gene is TRBV7-3, the J gene TRBJ2-1, with TRBD2 as a possible D gene (6 bases). Trimming took off 3 bases at V and 2 bases at J, with 11 bases between the two ends. Germline V gene data show CDR1 as SGHTA and CDR2 as FQGTGA. The CDR3 is 15 residues long. DNA of the CDR3: TGTGCCAGCAGCTTCGGCGGGAACACCTACAATGAGCAGTTCTTC. The encoded protein is CASSFGGNTYNEQFF.

The rearrangement uses TRBV6-2 or TRBV6-3 and TRBJ1-2, with 9 positions matching TRBD1. This CDR3 contains 14 residues. Germline CDR1 is MNHEY and CDR2 is SVGEGT. V trimming: 7 bases; J trimming: 7 bases; junction bases outside the gene matches: 10. This chain's CDR3 is CASTGTGWTRGYTF. Written as DNA, the CDR3 is TGTGCCAGCACCGGGACAGGGTGGACGCGTGGCTACACCTTC.

V and J are TRBV5-6 and TRBJ2-7; 10 bases fit TRBD2. CDR1 and CDR2 (germline): SGHDT, YYEEEE. V trimming: 0 bases; J trimming: 0 bases; junction bases outside the gene matches: 3. This CDR3 is 16 amino acids long. The CDR3 spells CASSLVTSGNSYEQYF. CDR3 DNA sequence: TGTGCCAGCAGCTTGGTAACTAGCGGGAACTCCTACGAGCAGTACTTC.

In its sample, this clonotype was seen a few times. The chain uses TRBV2 and TRBJ1-3; D is perhaps TRBD1 (5 bases). In germline, CDR1 is SNHLY, CDR2 FYNNEI. The V gene lost 7 bases and the J gene lost 2 bases, with 18 bases spanning the gap. The CDR3 extends over 16 amino acids. The DNA of the CDR3 is TGTGCCAGCAACCCCGGGACCTATGACCCTGGAAACACCATATATTTT. It specifies CASNPGTYDPGNTIYF.

There are a few counts of this clonotype. The chain links TRBV12-3 or TRBV12-4 to TRBJ1-5; unclear D gene. The CDR3 runs to 14 residues. Between the trimmed V and J ends, which lost 2 bases and 6 bases, there was a span of 11 bases. CDR3 in amino acids: CASSLLSVGQPQHF. The DNA of the CDR3 is TGTGCCAGCAGTTTACTCTCCGTCGGTCAGCCCCAGCATTTT.

The gene calls are TRBV10-3 and TRBJ2-1, with a possible D match to TRBD1 (6 bases). V was trimmed by 6 bases and J by 5 bases, leaving 11 bases between them. The CDR3 runs to 13 residues. Germline CDR1 ENHRY, CDR2 SYGVKD. DNA of the CDR3: TGTGCCATCAGAGACAGGCACGACAATGAGCAGTTCTTC. Translating gives CAIRDRHDNEQFF.

This clonotype occurred many times. The chain joins TRBV11-2 to TRBJ2-1; D unresolved. The CDR3 sequence is 13 residues long. The V end lost 1 base, the J end lost 4 bases, and 5 bases lay between the germline ends. Germline loops: CDR1 SGHAT, CDR2 FQNNGV. The CDR3 loop reads CASSLGPYNEQFF. In DNA, the CDR3 is TGTGCCAGCAGCTTAGGGCCATACAATGAGCAGTTCTTC.

The V call is TRBV4-3, the J call TRBJ2-7; 7 nucleotides align to TRBD2. The V segment lost 1 base and the J segment 2 bases; nucleotides outside the gene matches: 2. This CDR3 region has 14 residues. Germline loops: CDR1 LGHNA, CDR2 YSLEER. In nucleotides, the CDR3 is TGCGCCAGCAGCCAAGTGGGGGGGGCCTACGAGCAGTACTTC. Its translation: CASSQVGGAYEQYF.

This rearrangement joins TRBV4-1 to TRBJ2-1, with 7 bases matching TRBD2. This CDR3 region has 16 residues. In germline, CDR1 is MGHRA, CDR2 YSYEKL. Losses at the gene ends were 3 bases for V and 4 bases for J; bases not matched to a gene: 9. CDR3 amino acids: CASSQTETSRYNEQFF. The CDR3 nucleotides read TGCGCCAGCAGCCAGACCGAGACTAGCAGATACAATGAGCAGTTCTTC.

A few counts support this clonotype. Written as DNA, the CDR3 is TGTGCCAGCAGCTTGACCCCACAGGAGACGCAGTATTTT. The encoded protein is CASSLTPQETQYF. V and J are TRBV5-6 and TRBJ2-3; a weak D match, TRBD1 (5 bases). In germline, CDR1 is SGHDT, CDR2 YYEEEE. Deletions cut 1 base from V and 9 bases from J, with 12 bases between. The CDR3 is 13 residues long.

This chain joins TRBV6-2 or TRBV6-3 and TRBJ2-1; 12 bases are shared with TRBD2. The CDR3 has 17 residues. From germline, CDR1 is MNHEY and CDR2 SVGEGT. The trim removed 0 bases at V and 7 bases at J, leaving 7 bases unmatched. DNA for the CDR3: TGTGCCAGCAGTTACTCGGGGCTAGCGGGAGGGCCGAATGAGCAGTTCTTC. Translation gives CASSYSGLAGGPNEQFF.

This clonotype has just a few counts. The chain couples TRBV24-1 to TRBJ1-1; D is possibly TRBD1 (6 bases). V gave up 4 bases and J gave up 6 bases, with 8 bases separating them. The CDR3 covers 12 residues. Per the germline V gene, CDR1 is KGHDR and CDR2 is SFDVKD. CDR3 loop: CATSESGAEAFF. As DNA, the CDR3 is TGTGCCACCAGTGAATCAGGGGCTGAAGCTTTCTTT.

This CDR3 is CAISESWAGELFF. The CDR3 DNA follows: TGTGCCATCAGTGAGTCTTGGGCCGGGGAGCTGTTTTTT. This rearrangement joins TRBV10-3 to TRBJ2-2; D not certain. Germline V gene sequence: CDR1 ENHRY, CDR2 SYGVKD. The CDR3 contains 13 residues. The ends were cut back, 0 bases at V and 6 bases at J, with 5 bases in the middle.

The DNA for the CDR3 is TGTGCCAGCAGCTTAGGGGGGGAGCTGATAACTACGCAGTATTTT. Translating it yields CASSLGGELITTQYF. The rearrangement joins TRBV7-3 to TRBJ2-3; TRBD2 aligns across 7 bases. CDR3 length: 15 amino acids. J lost 8 bases, V lost 2 bases, and 10 bases had no gene match. Germline V lookup: CDR1 SGHTA, CDR2 FQGTGA. Combining the CDR3 with reference TRBV7-3 and TRBJ2-3 gives the whole variable domain GAGVSQTPSNKVTEKGKYVELRCDPISGHTALYWYRQSLGQGPEFLIYFQGTGAADDSGLPNDRFFAVRPEGSVSTLKIQRTERGDSAVYLCASSLGGELITTQYFGPGTRLTVL.

This rearrangement joins TRBV4-3 to TRBJ2-1; weak D call: TRBD1 (5 bases). CDR1 is LGHNA, CDR2 YSLEER, per germline. The V and J ends lost 0 bases and 6 bases respectively, with 18 bases between them. This CDR3 is built from 17 residues. This CDR3 is CASSQDGATLDGNEQFF. The CDR3 DNA reads as TGCGCCAGCAGCCAAGATGGGGCTACCCTTGACGGCAATGAGCAGTTCTTC.

J is TRBJ2-5 and V is TRBV27, with 10 bases that match TRBD1. The CDR3 totals 16 residues. The germline V gene has CDR1 MNHEY and CDR2 SMNVEV (reference sequence). V gave up 3 bases and J gave up 4 bases; unmatched junction bases: 8. CDR3 sequence (DNA): TGTGCCAGCAGTTTGGCCGGGACAGGGGCGGGAGAGACCCAGTACTTC. Protein sequence: CASSLAGTGAGETQYF.

The chain has TRBV6-5 and TRBJ2-7; TRBD2 is a possible D gene (6 bases). CDR1 is MNHEY, CDR2 SVGAGI, per germline. This CDR3 region has 14 residues. Trimming stripped 2 bases from V and 0 bases from J, with 8 bases between. The CDR3 is CASSYRGSSYEQYF. The CDR3 coding sequence is TGTGCCAGCAGTTACCGGGGGAGCTCCTACGAGCAGTACTTC.

The chain combines TRBV7-2 with TRBJ2-3, with TRBD1 as a possible D gene (6 bases). V was trimmed by 6 bases and J by 8 bases, leaving 12 bases between them. The CDR3 covers 12 residues. The germline V gene encodes CDR1 SGHTA and CDR2 FQGNSA. Written as DNA, the CDR3 is TGTGCCAGCAGTCCAATAGGGGGTACGCAGTATTTT. Residues: CASSPIGGTQYF.